This T cell receptor (beta chain) was sequenced for a study of T cell repertoires in cytomegalovirus infection. Study-level background: In public TCR beta signatures, there were indications of both CMV infection and matching HLA type. The study, taken as a whole, reports: Cumulative public TCR beta family frequency identified CMV carriers with the relevant HLA.

The CDR3 totals 15 residues. V was clipped by 4 bases and J by 1 base; unmatched bases: 2. Per germline, CDR1 LGHNT and CDR2 FRNRAP. TCRdb analysed the reads with MiXCR anew, one entry per CDR3 protein. The data contain around 430,000 distinct CDR3 sequences, under 55% of them singletons. This clonotype was observed at least ten times. The antigen is unknown. The sequencing here drew on cultured PBMCs, taken from culture after CMV antigen stimulation. This clonotype originated in a human donor in good health (CMV status not recorded). Some clones in this sample may be carry-over from other donors' samples. This chain joins TRBV12-5 and TRBJ2-7; 12 bases align to TRBD2. CDR3 in amino acids: CASGSGLAGSYEQYF. CDR3 nucleotides: TGTGCTAGTGGTTCGGGACTAGCGGGTTCCTACGAGCAGTACTTC.